This T cell receptor (beta chain) was obtained from a study of blood T cell repertoires in COVID-19. Study-wide context: Material from acute and convalescent COVID-19 was sourced from the United States, Italy and Spain. The analysed material was cDNA or gDNA that came from T cells, B-cell-depleted T cells, or PBMCs.

Per the original data handling: Nucleated cell counts were estimated from reference gene primer amplification. The table came from immunoSEQ multiplex PCR; TCRdb's copy has only in-frame clones and leaves some out. V, J and clone size derive from that table, while D and trimming were established from the DNA sequence. The repertoire holds under 300,000 clones, about four fifths seen once, with about 3.2% in the top ten. The CDR3 loop spans 21 amino acids. The germline V gene has CDR1 MNHEY and CDR2 SVGEGT. V lost 2 bases to trimming and J lost 0 bases; unmatched junction nucleotides: 17. This clone has just a few counts.

The sequenced sample consisted of peripheral blood. V usage is TRBV6-2 or TRBV6-3 and J usage is TRBJ1-5; TRBD1 matches at 9 bases. The TCR originated in a woman aged 18-29 years with acute or convalescent COVID-19. The CDR3 nucleotides read TGTGCCAGCAGTTACACCTTAGGACAGGGGAAGCGCAGGGCTAGCAATCAGCCCCAGCATTTT. It translates to CASSYTLGQGKRRASNQPQHF.